Listed below are T cell receptor beta chains from one sample, sequenced in a study of neurological immune-mediated disorders. TCRdb redid the calling of the 5' RACE reads with MiXCR, one entry per CDR3 protein. This table has tens of thousands of distinct CDR3 sequences, around 5% appearing once. Sample: PBMCs. Receptors originate from a human donor with multiple sclerosis. The donor label of this sample is uncertain. The CDR3 runs from the conserved cysteine through the conserved F or W. The D gene is left open where the match is weak. Where a row states a size, it is once, few, many or the class of an expanded clone; other rows omit it.

J gene: TRBJ2-7; clone size: many; D gene: .; V gene: TRBV5-1; CDR3 DNA: TGCGCCAGCAGCTTGGAGCTTACTCGTTCCTACGAGCAGTACTTC; CDR3 protein: CASSLELTRSYEQYF
J gene: TRBJ1-2; clone size: many; D gene: TRBD1; V gene: TRBV5-1; CDR3 DNA: TGCGCCAGCAGCTTCGGACAGGGGCTTCGCGGCTACACCTTC; CDR3 protein: CASSFGQGLRGYTF
J gene: TRBJ1-1; clone size: many; D gene: TRBD1; V gene: TRBV9; CDR3 DNA: TGTGCCAGCAGCTCGATGGACAGGGGGAGCACTGAAGCTTTCTTT; CDR3 protein: CASSSMDRGSTEAFF
J gene: TRBJ1-4; clone size: many; D gene: TRBD1; V gene: TRBV5-1; CDR3 DNA: TGCGCCAGTAAGACGGGACAGACTAATGAAAAACTGTTTTTT; CDR3 protein: CASKTGQTNEKLFF
J gene: TRBJ2-2; clone size: many; D gene: TRBD1; V gene: TRBV5-6; CDR3 DNA: TGTGCCAGCAGCGAACTCGGACAGGGTCAGGCCGGGGAGCTGTTTTTT; CDR3 protein: CASSELGQGQAGELFF
J gene: TRBJ2-1; clone size: many; D gene: .; V gene: TRBV9; CDR3 DNA: TGTGCCAGCAGCGTAGGAGGCTCCAACTACAATGAGCAGTTCTTC; CDR3 protein: CASSVGGSNYNEQFF
J gene: TRBJ1-2; clone size: many; D gene: .; V gene: TRBV9; CDR3 DNA: TGTGCCAGCAGCGTACCCCCCGGTGGCTACACCTTC; CDR3 protein: CASSVPPGGYTF
J gene: TRBJ1-4; clone size: many; D gene: TRBD1; V gene: TRBV6-6; CDR3 DNA: TGTGCCAGCAGAAGACAGGGGATGCCCGAAGAAAAACTGTTTTTT; CDR3 protein: CASRRQGMPEEKLFF
J gene: TRBJ1-2; clone size: many; D gene: .; V gene: TRBV28; CDR3 DNA: TGTGCCATCAACGCCGTCTGGAATGTGGGTGGCTACACCTTC; CDR3 protein: CAINAVWNVGGYTF
J gene: TRBJ2-3; clone size: many; D gene: .; V gene: TRBV5-1; CDR3 DNA: TGCGCCAGCAGCACTGACCCTACTAGCACAGATACGCAGTATTTT; CDR3 protein: CASSTDPTSTDTQYF
J gene: TRBJ2-7; clone size: many; D gene: .; V gene: TRBV7-2; CDR3 DNA: TGTGCCAGCAGCTTAGACGGCCAGTCCTACGAGCAGTACTTC; CDR3 protein: CASSLDGQSYEQYF
J gene: TRBJ1-4; clone size: many; D gene: .; V gene: TRBV9; CDR3 DNA: TGTGCCAGCAGCGTAGGAGGAGGTCGAACTAATGAAAAACTGTTTTTT; CDR3 protein: CASSVGGGRTNEKLFF
J gene: TRBJ1-2; clone size: many; D gene: .; V gene: TRBV5-1; CDR3 DNA: TGCGCCAGCAGCTTGTGGTACAGGGATGGCTACACCTTC; CDR3 protein: CASSLWYRDGYTF
J gene: TRBJ1-4; clone size: many; D gene: TRBD1; V gene: TRBV7-8; CDR3 DNA: TGTGCCAGCAGCTTATTTCAGGGGGCGGTTGAAAAACTGTTTTTT; CDR3 protein: CASSLFQGAVEKLFF
J gene: TRBJ2-5; clone size: many; D gene: .; V gene: TRBV5-1; CDR3 DNA: TGCGCCAGCAGCCCCCTGGACACCCAAGAGACCCAGTACTTC; CDR3 protein: CASSPLDTQETQYF
J gene: TRBJ2-1; clone size: .; D gene: .; V gene: TRBV6-5; CDR3 DNA: TGTGCCAGCAGTTACTCGGGATGGGGGAATGAGCAGTTCTTC; CDR3 protein: CASSYSGWGNEQFF
J gene: TRBJ1-2; clone size: many; D gene: .; V gene: TRBV3-1; CDR3 DNA: TGTGCCAGCAGCCAAGTAGAAAACTATGGCTACACCTTC; CDR3 protein: CASSQVENYGYTF
J gene: TRBJ1-1; clone size: many; D gene: .; V gene: TRBV7-3; CDR3 DNA: TGTGCCAGCAGCTTCAACCCAGGGACTGAAGCTTTCTTT; CDR3 protein: CASSFNPGTEAFF
J gene: TRBJ2-7; clone size: many; D gene: .; V gene: TRBV12-3/TRBV12-4; CDR3 DNA: TGTGCCAGCAGCCATGTTCAGGGACCCTACTACGAGCAGTACTTC; CDR3 protein: CASSHVQGPYYEQYF
J gene: TRBJ1-6; clone size: many; D gene: .; V gene: TRBV6-1; CDR3 DNA: TGTGCCGGCAGAGAGGGGGGGAGTTCCTATAATTCACCCCTCCACTTT; CDR3 protein: CAGREGGSSYNSPLHF
J gene: TRBJ1-1; clone size: many; D gene: TRBD1; V gene: TRBV5-1; CDR3 DNA: TGCGCCAGCAGCCCCGGGACAGGGCGGGGAGCTTTCTTT; CDR3 protein: CASSPGTGRGAFF
J gene: TRBJ2-1; clone size: many; D gene: TRBD2; V gene: TRBV2; CDR3 DNA: TGTGCCAGCAGTGAAGCACTAGCGGGGGGTCAGAATGAGCAGTTCTTC; CDR3 protein: CASSEALAGGQNEQFF
J gene: TRBJ2-1; clone size: many; D gene: TRBD2; V gene: TRBV20-1; CDR3 DNA: TGCAGTGCTAGTCTAACTAGCGGGGGATTCCATGAGCAGTTCTTC; CDR3 protein: CSASLTSGGFHEQFF
J gene: TRBJ2-3; clone size: few; D gene: .; V gene: TRBV6-5; CDR3 DNA: TGTGCCAGCAGTGACGGGTATAGCACAGATACGCAGTATTTT; CDR3 protein: CASSDGYSTDTQYF
J gene: TRBJ1-1; clone size: many; D gene: .; V gene: TRBV29-1; CDR3 DNA: TGCAGCGTTGGTACAGGGAAATCCACTGAAGCTTTCTTT; CDR3 protein: CSVGTGKSTEAFF
J gene: TRBJ1-4; clone size: many; D gene: .; V gene: TRBV15; CDR3 DNA: TGTGCCACCAGCAGAAGATCAACTAATGAAAAACTGTTTTTT; CDR3 protein: CATSRRSTNEKLFF
J gene: TRBJ1-6; clone size: many; D gene: .; V gene: TRBV24-1; CDR3 DNA: TGTGCCACACAGTCAGGGGTAAACAATTCACCCCTCCACTTT; CDR3 protein: CATQSGVNNSPLHF
J gene: TRBJ2-1; clone size: many; D gene: .; V gene: TRBV9; CDR3 DNA: TGTGCCAGCAGCAAGGCACAGGCAAATGAGCAGTTCTTC; CDR3 protein: CASSKAQANEQFF
J gene: TRBJ2-2; clone size: many; D gene: .; V gene: TRBV12-3/TRBV12-4; CDR3 DNA: TGTGCCAGCAGTTTAGAGGCCGGGGAGCTGTTTTTT; CDR3 protein: CASSLEAGELFF
J gene: TRBJ2-2; clone size: many; D gene: .; V gene: TRBV10-3; CDR3 DNA: TGTGCCATCCCTCGGGAAAACACCGGGGAGCTGTTTTTT; CDR3 protein: CAIPRENTGELFF
J gene: TRBJ1-2; clone size: many; D gene: .; V gene: TRBV2; CDR3 DNA: TGTGCCAGCAGTGGGCCGAGTGTATGGGAAAACCTCTATGGCTACACCTTC; CDR3 protein: CASSGPSVWENLYGYTF
J gene: TRBJ1-6; clone size: many; D gene: .; V gene: TRBV5-1; CDR3 DNA: TGCGCCAGCAGCCCTCAGGGTTCACCCCTCCACTTT; CDR3 protein: CASSPQGSPLHF
J gene: TRBJ2-3; clone size: many; D gene: TRBD1; V gene: TRBV5-1; CDR3 DNA: TGCGCCAGCAGCCCACAGGGGGCGGGCACAGATACGCAGTATTTT; CDR3 protein: CASSPQGAGTDTQYF
J gene: TRBJ1-1; clone size: many; D gene: .; V gene: TRBV12-5; CDR3 DNA: TGTGCTAGTGGTTCGGGACATATGAACACTGAAGCTTTCTTT; CDR3 protein: CASGSGHMNTEAFF
J gene: TRBJ2-3; clone size: few; D gene: TRBD1; V gene: TRBV7-9; CDR3 DNA: TGTGCCACCCGACAGGGGCACACAGATACGCAGTATTTT; CDR3 protein: CATRQGHTDTQYF
J gene: TRBJ1-2; clone size: many; D gene: .; V gene: TRBV20-1; CDR3 DNA: TGCAGTGCTCCCCGGGGAACAAACTATGGCTACACCTTC; CDR3 protein: CSAPRGTNYGYTF
J gene: TRBJ2-3; clone size: many; D gene: .; V gene: TRBV20-1; CDR3 DNA: TGCAGTGCGCCCGGCCCGGGGAGCACAGATACGCAGTATTTT; CDR3 protein: CSAPGPGSTDTQYF
J gene: TRBJ2-1; clone size: many; D gene: .; V gene: TRBV7-6; CDR3 DNA: TGTGCCAGCAGCTTAAGGTTAGGTACGGCCAATGAGCAGTTCTTC; CDR3 protein: CASSLRLGTANEQFF
J gene: TRBJ1-3; clone size: many; D gene: .; V gene: TRBV2; CDR3 DNA: TGTGCCAGCAGTGTGGGGAGGCCCTTCTCTGGAAACACCATATATTTT; CDR3 protein: CASSVGRPFSGNTIYF
J gene: TRBJ2-1; clone size: .; D gene: .; V gene: TRBV20-1; CDR3 DNA: TGCAGTGCTAGAGATCGTGGAGGGAAGGGTCTGAATGAGCAGTTCTTC; CDR3 protein: CSARDRGGKGLNEQFF
J gene: TRBJ2-7; clone size: many; D gene: .; V gene: TRBV11-2; CDR3 DNA: TGTGCCAGCAGCTCAGATTTTGTCTCTTACGAGCAGTACTTC; CDR3 protein: CASSSDFVSYEQYF
J gene: TRBJ2-2; clone size: many; D gene: .; V gene: TRBV5-1; CDR3 DNA: TGCGCCAGCAGCTTGAGGCACCCCGGCACCGGGGAGCTGTTTTTT; CDR3 protein: CASSLRHPGTGELFF
J gene: TRBJ2-3; clone size: many; D gene: .; V gene: TRBV5-5; CDR3 DNA: TGTGCCAGCAGCTTGGAAAGACCCCTGGGTACGCAGTATTTT; CDR3 protein: CASSLERPLGTQYF
J gene: TRBJ2-7; clone size: many; D gene: .; V gene: TRBV7-2; CDR3 DNA: TGTGCCAGCAGCCCCGAGATGGGGGCGGGGGAGCAGTACTTC; CDR3 protein: CASSPEMGAGEQYF
J gene: TRBJ2-1; clone size: many; D gene: TRBD2; V gene: TRBV5-1; CDR3 DNA: TGCGCCAGCAGCTTGGATGGGGGGGCCTACAATGAGCAGTTCTTC; CDR3 protein: CASSLDGGAYNEQFF
J gene: TRBJ1-4; clone size: many; D gene: .; V gene: TRBV5-1; CDR3 DNA: TGCGCCAGCAGCTTGAGCTTAGCAACTAATGAAAAACTGTTTTTT; CDR3 protein: CASSLSLATNEKLFF
J gene: TRBJ1-1; clone size: many; D gene: .; V gene: TRBV5-5; CDR3 DNA: TGTGCCAGCAGCTTGTGGGCTAGAGCTTTCTTT; CDR3 protein: CASSLWARAFF
J gene: TRBJ2-6; clone size: many; D gene: .; V gene: TRBV10-3; CDR3 DNA: TGTGCCATCAGTGGGGGGGCGGCGGGGGCCAACGTCCTGACTTTC; CDR3 protein: CAISGGAAGANVLTF
J gene: TRBJ1-5; clone size: many; D gene: TRBD1; V gene: TRBV12-3/TRBV12-4; CDR3 DNA: TGTGCCAGCAGTCGACAGGGAGGGGCTCAGCCCCAGCATTTT; CDR3 protein: CASSRQGGAQPQHF
J gene: TRBJ1-1; clone size: many; D gene: .; V gene: TRBV29-1; CDR3 DNA: TGCAGCGTTATAGGGGGGTTGGACACTGAAGCTTTCTTT; CDR3 protein: CSVIGGLDTEAFF
J gene: TRBJ2-1; clone size: .; D gene: .; V gene: TRBV11-2; CDR3 DNA: TGTGCCAGCAGCTTAGGAGTTGACAATGAGCAGTTCTTC; CDR3 protein: CASSLGVDNEQFF
J gene: TRBJ1-3; clone size: many; D gene: .; V gene: TRBV5-1; CDR3 DNA: TGCGCCAGCAGCGAGGACAACTCTGGAAACACCATATATTTT; CDR3 protein: CASSEDNSGNTIYF
J gene: TRBJ2-3; clone size: many; D gene: TRBD2; V gene: TRBV20-1; CDR3 DNA: TGCAGTGCTAGACTTACGGGGAGGGACCTCACAGATACGCAGTATTTT; CDR3 protein: CSARLTGRDLTDTQYF
J gene: TRBJ2-5; clone size: many; D gene: TRBD2; V gene: TRBV7-8; CDR3 DNA: TGTGCCAGCAGCCCTAGGAACCACCGGGCTAGCGGGGAGACCCAGTACTTC; CDR3 protein: CASSPRNHRASGETQYF
J gene: TRBJ1-1; clone size: many; D gene: .; V gene: TRBV5-1; CDR3 DNA: TGCGCCAGCAGCTTTAATTTTCGGAACACTGAAGCTTTCTTT; CDR3 protein: CASSFNFRNTEAFF